The sequence of this TCR beta chain was determined in a study of molecular identifiers for immune sequencing clone quantification. Across the study: Across replicate runs, RNA obtained from approximately 20,000 or 98,000 naive CD8 cells was divided into five, with four undergoing sequencing.

TCRdb reprocessed the PCR reads via MiXCR and lists one record per CDR3 protein. The top ten hold roughly 0.86% of the sample, which has 350,000 or so distinct CDR3 sequences, 20% to 25% seen once. Overall study results and limits: Clones that exceeded 20 RNA copies held over 99% of effector molecules, yet under 1% in naive cells.

This CDR3 spans 12 amino acids. In germline, CDR1 is SQVTM, CDR2 ANQGSEA. V lost 0 bases to trimming and J lost 11 bases, with 14 bases between them. In this sample, this clonotype turned up many times. Its antigen is currently unknown. The receptor was derived from a human donor in good health. Some libraries in this study had Jurkat cell RNA spiked in. This chain uses TRBV29-1 with TRBJ2-7; D call uncertain. Material for sequencing was naive CD8+ T cells from blood, with Jurkat cell RNA spiked in. Indicated subset: FACS-sorted CD8+CD4-CCR7+CD45RA+ naive T cells. CDR3 sequence: CSVEDLPGEKYF. The CDR3 nucleotides are TGCAGCGTTGAAGATCTTCCAGGAGAAAAGTACTTC.